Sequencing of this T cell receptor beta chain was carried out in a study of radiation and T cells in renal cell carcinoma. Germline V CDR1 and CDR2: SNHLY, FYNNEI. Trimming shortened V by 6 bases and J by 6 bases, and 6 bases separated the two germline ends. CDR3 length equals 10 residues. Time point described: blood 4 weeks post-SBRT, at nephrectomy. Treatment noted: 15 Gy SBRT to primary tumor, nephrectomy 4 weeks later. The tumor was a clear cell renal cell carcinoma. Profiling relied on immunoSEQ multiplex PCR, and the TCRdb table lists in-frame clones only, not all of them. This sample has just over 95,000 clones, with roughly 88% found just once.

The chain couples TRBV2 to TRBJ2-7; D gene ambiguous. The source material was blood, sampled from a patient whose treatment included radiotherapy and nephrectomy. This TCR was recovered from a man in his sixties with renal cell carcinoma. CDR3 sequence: CASRILEQYF. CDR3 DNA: TGTGCCAGCAGGATTCTCGAGCAGTACTTC.